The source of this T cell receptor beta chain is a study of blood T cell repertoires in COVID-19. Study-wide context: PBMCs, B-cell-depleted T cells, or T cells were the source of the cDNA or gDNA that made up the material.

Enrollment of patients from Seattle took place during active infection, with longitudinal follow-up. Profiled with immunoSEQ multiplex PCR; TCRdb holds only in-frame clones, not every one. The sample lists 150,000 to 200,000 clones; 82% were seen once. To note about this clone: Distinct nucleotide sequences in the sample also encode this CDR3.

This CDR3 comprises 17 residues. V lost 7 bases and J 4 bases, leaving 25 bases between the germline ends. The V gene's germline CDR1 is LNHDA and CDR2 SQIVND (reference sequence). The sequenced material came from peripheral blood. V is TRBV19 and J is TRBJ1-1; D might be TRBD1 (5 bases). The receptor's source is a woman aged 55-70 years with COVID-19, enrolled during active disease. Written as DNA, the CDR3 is TGTGCCAGTATTTTCTCCGGGGGGGGACTTACAGCCACTGAAGCTTTCTTT. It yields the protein CASIFSGGGLTATEAFF.